Listed below are T cell receptor beta chains from one sample, sequenced in a study of CD8+ T cells in alopecia areata. The method was immunoSEQ multiplex PCR; TCRdb's version includes in-frame clones alone and lacks a portion of them. This table holds around 190,000 clones, 64% found once. The sequencing used CD4+ T cells sorted from blood, collected at week 4, from a patient treated with tofacitinib. Every receptor here comes from a human donor with alopecia areata. The CDR3 runs from the conserved cysteine through the conserved F or W. A D gene is named only where the DNA matches it firmly. Only some rows state a clone size, as once, few, many or a class for expanded clones.

abundance | d_gene | j_gene | v_gene | CDR3nt | CDR3aa
. | TRBD1 | TRBJ1-6 | TRBV4-3 | TGCGCCAGCAGCCAAGATCGAGTGGGCAGGGGGCGAAATTCACCCCTCCACTTT | CASSQDRVGRGRNSPLHF
. | TRBD2 | TRBJ2-1 | TRBV7-9 | TGTGCCAGCAGCTTAGGGCTAACTAGCGATGACAATGAGCAGTTCTTC | CASSLGLTSDDNEQFF
. | . | TRBJ2-7 | TRBV15 | TGTGCCACCAGCAGAGATCCGGGACCCTACGAGCAGTACTTC | CATSRDPGPYEQYF
. | . | TRBJ2-1 | TRBV4-2 | TGTGCCAGCAGCCGGTCCGATGAGCAGTTCTTC | CASSRSDEQFF
. | TRBD1 | TRBJ2-7 | TRBV30 | TGTGCCTGGAGTAAGGGACAGGGGGCACGCGAGCAGTACTTC | CAWSKGQGAREQYF
many | . | TRBJ1-6 | TRBV7-2 | TGTGCCAGCAGCTTAACGGAAGTAATCCTCTCACCCCTCCACTTT | CASSLTEVILSPLHF
. | TRBD2 | TRBJ2-7 | TRBV7-2 | TGTGCCAGCAGCGCCCTAGCGGGGGTCTACGAGCAGTACTTC | CASSALAGVYEQYF
. | . | TRBJ1-4 | TRBV30 | TGTGCCTGGAGTGTGGGTTTTGCTAATGAAAAACTGTTTTTT | CAWSVGFANEKLFF
. | . | TRBJ1-5 | TRBV4-2 | TGTGCCAGCAGCCAAGATAAGAATCAGCCCCAGCATTTT | CASSQDKNQPQHF
few | TRBD1 | TRBJ1-2 | TRBV18 | TGTGCCAGCTCACCAAGACCCGGAACGACAGGGGAGGGCGGCTACACCTTC | CASSPRPGTTGEGGYTF
. | . | TRBJ1-5 | TRBV27 | TGTGCCACCTCCCGGGTGGGTCTTTTCGAGCCCCAGCATTTT | CATSRVGLFEPQHF
once | TRBD1 | TRBJ1-5 | TRBV27 | TGTGCCAGCAGCACCCGGGGGGACAGTCCAAATCAGCCCCAGCATTTT | CASSTRGDSPNQPQHF
. | . | TRBJ2-7 | TRBV7-2 | TGTGCCAGCAGCTTAGATCCCCCCTACGAGCAGTACTTC | CASSLDPPYEQYF
. | . | TRBJ2-2 | TRBV11-2 | TGTGCCAGCAGCTTTAACACCGGGGAGCTGTTTTTT | CASSFNTGELFF
. | . | TRBJ1-1 | TRBV19 | TGTGCCAGTAGTATCGGGAGGAACACTGAAGCTTTCTTT | CASSIGRNTEAFF
. | . | TRBJ2-2 | TRBV7-2 | TGTGCCAGCAGCTTAGCCCCAAGTTCAGTTAACACCGGGGAGCTGTTTTTT | CASSLAPSSVNTGELFF
. | . | TRBJ2-7 | TRBV11-1 | TGTGCCAGCAGCTTCGAGGGGGGACTTTCCTACGAGCAGTACTTC | CASSFEGGLSYEQYF
. | . | TRBJ2-6 | TRBV6-4 | TGTGCCAGCAGCCCCCTCCAGGGGTCCAACGTCCTGACTTTC | CASSPLQGSNVLTF
. | . | TRBJ2-7 | TRBV30 | TGTGCCTGGAGTCAGGGCTCCTACGAGCAGTACTTC | CAWSQGSYEQYF
once | . | TRBJ1-2 | TRBV29-1 | TGCAGCGCGAACCCTGATGGGCCCCAAGGAGGCTACACCTTC | CSANPDGPQGGYTF
few | TRBD1 | TRBJ1-2 | TRBV6-5 | TGTGCCAGCAGTTACTCTCGACAGGGTGGCTATGGCTACACCTTC | CASSYSRQGGYGYTF
. | TRBD1 | TRBJ1-6 | TRBV4-2 | TGTGCCAGCAACCGGGACAGGGGAAGATTAGAATCACCCCTCCACTTT | CASNRDRGRLESPLHF
. | . | TRBJ1-2 | TRBV10-3 | TGTGCCACCGGACCCGACGGTCACTATGGCTACACCTTC | CATGPDGHYGYTF
few | . | TRBJ1-2 | TRBV6-5 | TGTGCCAGCAGTCCCGGGGCTAACTATGGCTACACCTTC | CASSPGANYGYTF
. | . | TRBJ2-3 | TRBV4-2 | TGTGCCAGCAGCCAAGACCCCGCCGGGGCAGATACGCAGTATTTT | CASSQDPAGADTQYF
. | . | TRBJ1-2 | TRBV10-3 | TGTGCCATCAGTGAGTCGGGCAGGCGGAGTGGCTACACCTTC | CAISESGRRSGYTF
. | TRBD2 | TRBJ2-5 | TRBV19 | TGTGCCAGTAGCCAACTAGCGGGCGGATCCCAAGAGACCCAGTACTTC | CASSQLAGGSQETQYF
. | TRBD1 | TRBJ1-5 | TRBV7-2 | TGTGCCAGCAGTATTGGGACAGCTCATAGCAATCAGCCCCAGCATTTT | CASSIGTAHSNQPQHF
. | TRBD1 | TRBJ2-6 | TRBV7-9 | TGTGCCAGCAGACCAAGGGGGCCTGGGGCCAACGTCCTGACTTTC | CASRPRGPGANVLTF
. | . | TRBJ2-1 | TRBV2 | TGTGCCAGCAGTGCCGCGACAGTGTGGAATGAGCAGTTCTTC | CASSAATVWNEQFF
few | TRBD2 | TRBJ2-5 | TRBV13 | TGTGCCAGCAGCGAGGGACTAGGGGAGACCCAGTACTTC | CASSEGLGETQYF
. | TRBD1 | TRBJ1-2 | TRBV15 | TGTGCCACCAGCAGGGGACAGGGGGAGGCTGTCACCTTC | CATSRGQGEAVTF
. | . | TRBJ2-6 | TRBV19 | TGTGCCAGTAGCAGGGACTCTGGGGCCAACGTCCTGACTTTC | CASSRDSGANVLTF
. | . | TRBJ1-5 | TRBV19 | TGTGCCAGTAGAAAGGGCAATCAGCCCCAGCATTTT | CASRKGNQPQHF
. | . | TRBJ2-7 | TRBV18 | TGTGCCAGCTCACAGACCAGAGGATACGAGCAGTACTTC | CASSQTRGYEQYF
. | TRBD1 | TRBJ1-1 | TRBV6-5 | TGTGCCAGCAGAAGACAGGGAGGGAACACTGAAGCTTTCTTT | CASRRQGGNTEAFF
. | . | TRBJ2-3 | TRBV7-2 | TGTGCCAGCAGCAACACAGATACGCAGTATTTT | CASSNTDTQYF
. | . | TRBJ2-1 | TRBV5-1 | TGCGCCAGCACCCTGGGTCCCCTCGGGCACAATGAGCAGTTCTTC | CASTLGPLGHNEQFF
few | . | TRBJ2-3 | TRBV4-3 | TGCGCCAGCAGCCACAGGGGGGGCACGGATACGCAGTATTTT | CASSHRGGTDTQYF
. | . | TRBJ2-1 | TRBV29-1 | TGCAGCGGAGGCCTCTACAATGAGCAGTTCTTC | CSGGLYNEQFF
. | . | TRBJ1-6 | TRBV10-2 | TGCGCCAGCAGTGAGGAGCAGGCCAATTCACCCCTCCACTTT | CASSEEQANSPLHF
. | TRBD1 | TRBJ1-5 | TRBV18 | TGTGCCAGCTCGCAGGGGGACTTCAATCAGCCCCAGCATTTT | CASSQGDFNQPQHF
. | TRBD1 | TRBJ1-5 | TRBV7-9 | TGTGCCAGCAGCTTAGGGGCAGGGGGCCCTAATCAGCCCCAGCATTTT | CASSLGAGGPNQPQHF
once | . | TRBJ2-5 | TRBV7-8 | TGTGCCAGCAGCTTAGCCGGATTGAGTGCGACCCAGTACTTC | CASSLAGLSATQYF
. | TRBD2 | TRBJ2-7 | TRBV14 | TGTGCCAGCAGCCAAGAATGGGGGGGCGAGCAGTACTTC | CASSQEWGGEQYF
. | TRBD1 | TRBJ2-7 | TRBV14 | TGTGCCAGCAGCCGAGGGGCACAGGGGACCTACGAGCAGTACTTC | CASSRGAQGTYEQYF
few | . | TRBJ2-5 | TRBV11-2 | TGTGCCAGCAGCTTAACGACGGTGCAAGAGACCCAGTACTTC | CASSLTTVQETQYF
. | . | TRBJ1-1 | TRBV29-1 | TGCAGCGTTGTGCGGGGCACTGAAGCTTTCTTT | CSVVRGTEAFF
few | TRBD1 | TRBJ2-1 | TRBV5-4 | TGTGCCAGCAGCCGGGAGGACAGGGGAAACAATGAGCAGTTCTTC | CASSREDRGNNEQFF
. | . | TRBJ2-2 | TRBV2 | TGTGCCAGCAGCCCCCCTGGACGAGGGAACACCGGGGAGCTGTTTTTT | CASSPPGRGNTGELFF
. | . | TRBJ2-5 | TRBV5-1 | TGCGCCAGCAGAGAGGGTTTGGAGACCCAGTACTTC | CASREGLETQYF
few | . | TRBJ2-7 | TRBV7-9 | TGTGCCCTGGGTCGGGGAAGGGCCGAGCAGTACTTC | CALGRGRAEQYF
few | . | TRBJ1-2 | TRBV29-1 | TGCAGCGTTGAGGGGGGACATCTCAACTATGGCTACACCTTC | CSVEGGHLNYGYTF
. | . | TRBJ2-7 | TRBV5-4 | TGTGCCAGCAGCTTGGCGCCGGGTATCTCCTACGAGCAGTACTTC | CASSLAPGISYEQYF
. | . | TRBJ2-5 | TRBV30 | TGTGCCTGGAGTTGGGACCAAGAGACCCAGTACTTC | CAWSWDQETQYF
. | . | TRBJ2-3 | TRBV20-1 | TGCAGTGCTAACCGGGGAGATACGCAGTATTTT | CSANRGDTQYF
. | . | TRBJ1-1 | TRBV20-1 | TGCAGTGCCTCGGACAGAAAAGCTTTCTTT | CSASDRKAFF
. | TRBD1 | TRBJ1-1 | TRBV5-1 | TGCGCCAGCAGCACTCGGACGACAGGGGATGTGGGGACTGAAGCTTTCTTT | CASSTRTTGDVGTEAFF